The T cell receptor (beta chain) described here comes from a study of T-cell memory formation after mild COVID-19. Study context: TCR clusters showed largely donor specificity. Study results and limitations: The study detected some responding clones in pre-infection memory, suggesting cross-reactive memory joined. Contracting clones from day 15 to 85 had balanced CD4/CD8; later expanders favoured CD4+.

Trimming pared 6 bases from V and 13 bases from J, leaving 19 bases between. This CDR3 has 14 amino acids. From germline, CDR1 is MGHDK and CDR2 SYGVNS. Constant-segment primers served in 5'RACE that generated TCR alpha and TCR beta cDNA libraries bearing sample barcodes and UMIs. TCRdb processed the 5' RACE reads anew with MiXCR; each CDR3 protein has one entry. The table shows about 400,000 distinct CDR3 sequences, with approximately 15% occurring only once. About this clonotype: Its matching antigen is unknown.

The chain employs TRBV25-1 and TRBJ1-6; no clear D. Source material: PBMCs or a T cell subset sorted from them (not recorded which). This receptor was taken from a man aged 18 to 30 who had mild COVID-19 (a few samples of this study predate the infection). Cell type and time point are not known. The CDR3 region is CASRAHGSEGPLHF. The CDR3 DNA reads TGTGCCAGCAGGGCACATGGCTCGGAGGGTCCCCTCCACTTT.